The clone carrying this T cell receptor beta chain was counted many times. One entry per CDR3 protein results from TCRdb running MiXCR on the RT-PCR reads. The sample holds around 700,000 distinct CDR3 sequences, 13% to 15% seen once. From germline, CDR1 is ENHRY and CDR2 SYGVKD. The CDR3 runs to 14 residues. V was trimmed by 6 bases and J by 0 bases, leaving 8 bases between them. The gene calls are TRBV10-3 and TRBJ2-2; D remains ambiguous. The TCR sequence derives from a female donor in good health, serving as a healthy control. Sequencing input: memory CD4+ T cells from blood. Written as DNA, the CDR3 is TGTGCCATCAGCCGGGCAGCGAACACCGGGGAGCTGTTTTTT. Translated, it gives CAISRAANTGELFF.